This TCR beta chain was profiled in a study of blood T cell repertoires in COVID-19. Study-level information: COVID-19 samples from acute and convalescent phases originated in the United States, Italy and Spain. In each case, the material was cDNA or gDNA derived from T cells, B-cell-depleted T cells, or PBMCs.

Methods used by the authors: Estimation of nucleated cell counts relied on the amplification of reference gene primers. TCRdb keeps only in-frame clones here, not all; method: immunoSEQ multiplex PCR. V, J and clone size are those of that table, while D and trimming were read from the DNA. The sample lists 110,000 to 150,000 clones; 79% were seen once. The sequenced material came from peripheral blood. The sequence was obtained from a man aged 50-59 years with active or convalescent COVID-19.

CDR3 loop: CASSFQGAIETQYF. The CDR3 bases are TGTGCCAGCAGTTTTCAGGGGGCAATAGAGACCCAGTACTTC. The chain combines TRBV28 with TRBJ2-5, with TRBD1 identical over 8 bases. Losses at the gene ends were 3 bases for V and 4 bases for J; bases not matched to a gene: 4. The CDR3 is 14 residues long. CDR1 and CDR2 (germline): MDHEN, SYDVKM.